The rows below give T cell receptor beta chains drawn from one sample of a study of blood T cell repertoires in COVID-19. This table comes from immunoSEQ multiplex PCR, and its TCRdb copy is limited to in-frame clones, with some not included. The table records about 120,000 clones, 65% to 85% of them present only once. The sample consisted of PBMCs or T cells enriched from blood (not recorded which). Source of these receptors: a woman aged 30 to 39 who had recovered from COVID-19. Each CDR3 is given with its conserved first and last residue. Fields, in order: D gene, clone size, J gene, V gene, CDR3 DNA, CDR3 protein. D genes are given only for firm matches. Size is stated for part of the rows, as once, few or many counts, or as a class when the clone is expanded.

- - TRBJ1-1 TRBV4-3 TGCGCCAGCAGCCAAGAATGGTCAGGGAACACTGAAGCTTTCTTT CASSQEWSGNTEAFF
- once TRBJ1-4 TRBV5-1 TGCGCCAGCAGCTTGTCGGGGACTAATGAAAAACTGTTTTTT CASSLSGTNEKLFF
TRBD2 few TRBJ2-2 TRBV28 TGTGCCAGCAGTTTATCCCCTGGGGGCGGGAGGGCCCCCATTGGGGAGCTGTTTTTT CASSLSPGGGRAPIGELFF
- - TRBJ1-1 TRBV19 TGTGCCAGTAGTATCCGCCCGACTCTACGCACTGAAGCTTTCTTT CASSIRPTLRTEAFF
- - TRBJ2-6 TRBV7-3 TGTGCCAGCAGCTCGACTAATGGGGCCAACGTCCTGACTTTC CASSSTNGANVLTF
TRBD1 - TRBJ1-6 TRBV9 TGTGCCAGCAGCCCAGGACAGGCGTACGATAATTCACCCCTCCACTTT CASSPGQAYDNSPLHF
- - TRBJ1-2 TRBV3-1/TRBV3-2 TGTGCCAGCAGCCGACGGCCGGACATATCCTATGGCTACACCTTC CASSRRPDISYGYTF
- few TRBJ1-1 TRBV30 TGTGCCTGGAGGTCCACAGGGACGAACACTGAAGCTTTCTTT CAWRSTGTNTEAFF
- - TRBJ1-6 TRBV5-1 TGCGCCAGCAGGACCGAGGGGGGGTATAATTCACCCCTCCACTTT CASRTEGGYNSPLHF
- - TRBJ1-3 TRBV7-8 TGTGCCAGCAGCTTAGATCCTAGAAACACCATATATTTT CASSLDPRNTIYF
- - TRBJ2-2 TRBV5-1 TGCGCCAGCAGCTTGGCCGCAGGGACGAACACCGGGGAGCTGTTTTTT CASSLAAGTNTGELFF
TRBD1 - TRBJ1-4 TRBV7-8 TGTGCCAGCAGTAGATTTTCCGGGACAGGGGATGAAAAACTGTTTTTT CASSRFSGTGDEKLFF
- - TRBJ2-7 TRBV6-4 TGTGCCAGCAGTGAAACCCAGGGGTCCTACGAGCAGTACTTC CASSETQGSYEQYF
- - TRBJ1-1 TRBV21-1 TGTGCCAGCAGTCTAGGGGGACGGCCTGTTAGGAACACTGAAGCTTTCTTT CASSLGGRPVRNTEAFF
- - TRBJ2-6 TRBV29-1 TGCAGCGTTGATTCGTCGGCTGGGGCCAACGTCCTGACTTTC CSVDSSAGANVLTF
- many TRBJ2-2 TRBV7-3 TGTGCCAGCAGCTCCAACAGTTTATCGGCCGGGGAGCTGTTTTTT CASSSNSLSAGELFF
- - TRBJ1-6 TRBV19 TGTGCCAGTTGTGACGGGGTCCGTTCACCCCTCCACTTT CASCDGVRSPLHF
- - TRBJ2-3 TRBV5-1 TGCGCCAGCAGTCGAACAGGGCCAACAGATACGCAGTATTTT CASSRTGPTDTQYF
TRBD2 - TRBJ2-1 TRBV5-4 TGTGCCAGCAGCTTGGGAGGCGGGAGGATAATCTTC CASSLGGGRIIF
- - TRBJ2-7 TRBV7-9 TGTGCCAGCAGCGGGGGGTCCTACGAGCAGTACTTC CASSGGSYEQYF
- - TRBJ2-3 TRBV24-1 TGTGCCACCAGTGATTTGTCCCGAGGGGGGCAGTATTTT CATSDLSRGGQYF
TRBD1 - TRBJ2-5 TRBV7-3 TGTGCCAGCAGCATGACAGGGGGCGAAGAGACCCAGTACTTC CASSMTGGEETQYF
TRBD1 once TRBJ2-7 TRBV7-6 TGTGCCAGCACCACCGGGACAGGGGCATACGAGCAGTACTTC CASTTGTGAYEQYF
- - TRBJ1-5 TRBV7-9 TGTGCCAGCAGCACTAATCAGCCCCAGCATTTT CASSTNQPQHF
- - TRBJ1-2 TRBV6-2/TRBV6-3 TGTGCCAGCAGTTACAAGGCCACAGACTATGGCTACACCTTC CASSYKATDYGYTF
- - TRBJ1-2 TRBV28 TGTGCCAGCAGTTACGAGATATCGGATGGCTACACCTTC CASSYEISDGYTF
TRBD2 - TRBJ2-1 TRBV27 TGTGCCAGCAAGGGGCTAGCGGGAGGGAATGAGCAGTTCTTC CASKGLAGGNEQFF
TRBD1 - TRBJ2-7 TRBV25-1 TGTGCCAGCAGTGATCGCGGACAGGGCAACAGGCGCGAGCAGTACTTC CASSDRGQGNRREQYF